The TCR beta chain under discussion was sequenced for a study of control samples from healthy donors and cancer patients (dated by TCRdb to the early 2020s). Regarding this clone: Its antigen is still unknown. No base quality information exists; no much larger clone differs at one position.

The CDR3 sequence holds 13 residues, the cysteine and phenylalanine included. CDR3 DNA only is kept here, 39 bases in frame from base 1. V lost 5 bases and J lost 11 bases; the stretch between them is 19 bases long. The protocol used for the library was the immunoSEQ multiplex PCR assay. TCRdb took this table from immuneACCESS and kept in-frame rearrangements with V and J called. Such tables lack part of the clones; where checked against another copy, unresolved V genes explain under half of the gap, and the rest is unexplained. This sample gives about 59,000 clones in total; 80% to 90% of them show up just once. Of the sample, 9.5% to 15% is held by the ten largest clones.

This sequence uses TRBV12-3 or TRBV12-4 and TRBJ2-7, with the D gene not confidently named. Sequences were obtained from PBMCs. The TCR was taken from a woman aged 60-75 years with lung cancer. In nucleotides, the sequence is TGTGCCAGCAGTGCGGACCCCCCCGGTGGGAAGTACTTC. This encodes CASSADPPGGKYF.